This T cell receptor beta chain is drawn from a study of shared clonotypes between healthy human individuals. General study results and limits: Compared with memory subsets, naive subsets generally had larger estimated richness.

The naive CD8 subset, CD45RO-negative cells positively selected for CCR7, excluded terminally differentiated effector memory CD45RA+ cells. The CDR3 contains 14 residues. CDR1 and CDR2 from the germline V gene are MNHEY and SVGAGI. Trimming left V 5 bases short and J 7 bases short, with 15 bases between. Profiled with immunoSEQ multiplex PCR; TCRdb holds only in-frame clones, not every one. The sample shows about 2.1 million clones, just over 90% of them seen only once. Notes on this clone: Its specificity is unknown.

Sequenced sample: naive CD8+ T cells from PBMCs. The clonotype was recovered from a man aged 18 to 29 in good health. Some clones in this sample may be carry-over from other donors' samples. V and J are TRBV6-5 and TRBJ2-1; TRBD1 is a possible D gene (6 bases). The DNA for the CDR3 is TGTGCCAGCAGTCCAGGGGTTTTCCCTAATGAGCAGTTCTTC. It specifies CASSPGVFPNEQFF.